This T cell receptor (beta chain) was captured by sequencing in a study of blood T cell repertoires in COVID-19. Study in general: Acute and convalescent COVID-19 samples came from the United States, Italy and Spain.

Clinical history reported by participants formed the basis on which cohorts were assigned. The table came from immunoSEQ multiplex PCR; TCRdb's copy has only in-frame clones and leaves some out. Among some 200,000 clones listed, roughly 82% were seen once. This TCR was recovered from a middle-aged man who had recovered from COVID-19. Input material: PBMCs or T cells enriched from blood (not recorded which).

CDR3 protein: CASSLGQGKHQPQHF. The CDR3 nucleotides are TGTGCCAGCAGCTTGGGACAGGGGAAACATCAGCCCCAGCATTTT. The chain uses TRBV5-8 and TRBJ1-5, with TRBD1 matching 8 bases. The germline CDR1 and CDR2 sequences are SGHTS and YDEGEE. V trimming: 0 bases; J trimming: 5 bases; junction bases outside the gene matches: 4. The CDR3 is 15 residues long.